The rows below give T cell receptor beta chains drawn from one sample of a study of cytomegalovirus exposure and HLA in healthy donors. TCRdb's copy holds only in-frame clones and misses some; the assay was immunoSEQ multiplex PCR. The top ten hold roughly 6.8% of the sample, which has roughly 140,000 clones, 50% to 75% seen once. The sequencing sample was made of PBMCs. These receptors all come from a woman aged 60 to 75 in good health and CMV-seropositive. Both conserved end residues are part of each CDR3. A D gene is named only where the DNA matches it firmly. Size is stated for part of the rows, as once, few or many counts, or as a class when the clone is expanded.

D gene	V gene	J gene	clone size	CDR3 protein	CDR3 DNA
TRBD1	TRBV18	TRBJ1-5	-	CASKGQGNQPQHF	TGTGCCAGCAAAGGACAGGGCAATCAGCCCCAGCATTTT
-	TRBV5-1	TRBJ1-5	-	CASSQDSPNQPQHF	TGCGCCAGCAGCCAGGACAGCCCAAATCAGCCCCAGCATTTT
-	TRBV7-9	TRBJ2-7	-	CATNPSPGEQYF	TGTGCCACCAATCCAAGCCCTGGCGAGCAGTACTTC
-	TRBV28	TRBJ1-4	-	CASRADRLYEKLFF	TGTGCCAGCAGGGCTGACAGGCTATATGAAAAACTGTTTTTT
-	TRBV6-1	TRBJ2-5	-	CASSGTSDETQYF	TGTGCCAGCAGCGGGACATCGGACGAGACCCAGTACTTC
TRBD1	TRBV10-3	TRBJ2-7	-	CAISGLTGSSYEQYF	TGTGCCATCAGTGGGTTGACAGGGAGCTCCTACGAGCAGTACTTC
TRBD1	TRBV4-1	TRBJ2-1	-	CASSQEGTGLDNEQFF	TGCGCCAGCAGCCAAGAAGGGACAGGGCTCGACAATGAGCAGTTCTTC
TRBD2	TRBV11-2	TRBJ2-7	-	CASSSLTSGGSHEQYF	TGTGCCAGCAGCTCGTTGACTAGCGGGGGCTCCCACGAGCAGTACTTC
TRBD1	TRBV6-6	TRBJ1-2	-	CASSQDRGVYGYTF	TGTGCCAGCAGCCAAGACAGGGGGGTCTATGGCTACACCTTC
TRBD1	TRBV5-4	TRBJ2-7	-	CASRSPGDSSYEQYF	TGTGCCAGCAGAAGCCCAGGGGACAGCTCCTACGAGCAGTACTTC
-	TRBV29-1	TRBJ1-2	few	CSVDQFPYGYTF	TGCAGCGTTGACCAATTCCCCTATGGCTACACCTTC
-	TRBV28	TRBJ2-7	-	CASSTHSYEQYF	TGTGCCAGCAGTACCCACAGCTACGAGCAGTACTTC
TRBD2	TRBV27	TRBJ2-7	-	CASKGLESYEQYF	TGTGCCAGCAAGGGACTAGAGTCTTACGAGCAGTACTTC
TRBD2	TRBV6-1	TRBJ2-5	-	CASSEGTSSIETQYF	TGTGCCAGCAGTGAAGGGACTAGCTCTATTGAGACCCAGTACTTC
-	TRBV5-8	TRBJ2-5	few	CASSLAASSTPIQETQYF	TGTGCCAGCAGCTTGGCCGCGTCGTCAACTCCAATCCAAGAGACCCAGTACTTC
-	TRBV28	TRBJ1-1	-	CASSPTLGLVF	TGTGCCAGCAGTCCTACACTGGGGCTAGTCTTT
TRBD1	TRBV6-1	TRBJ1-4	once	CASSNRGRTNEKLFF	TGTGCCAGCAGTAACAGGGGGCGGACTAATGAAAAACTGTTTTTT
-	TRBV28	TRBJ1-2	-	CASSWGRTNYGYTF	TGTGCCAGCAGTTGGGGCAGGACTAACTATGGCTACACCTTC
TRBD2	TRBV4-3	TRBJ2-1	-	CASSQGTSGIGDEQFF	TGCGCCAGCAGCCAGGGGACTAGCGGGATAGGCGATGAGCAGTTCTTC
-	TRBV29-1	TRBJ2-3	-	CSVDEGITDTQYF	TGCAGCGTTGATGAGGGTATCACAGATACGCAGTATTTT
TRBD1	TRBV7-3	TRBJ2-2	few	CASSPGQGFPGELFF	TGTGCCAGCAGCCCGGGACAGGGGTTTCCCGGGGAGCTGTTTTTT
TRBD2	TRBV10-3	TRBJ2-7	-	CAISEGSGISYSYEQYF	TGTGCCATCAGTGAAGGTAGCGGGATCTCTTACTCCTACGAGCAGTACTTC